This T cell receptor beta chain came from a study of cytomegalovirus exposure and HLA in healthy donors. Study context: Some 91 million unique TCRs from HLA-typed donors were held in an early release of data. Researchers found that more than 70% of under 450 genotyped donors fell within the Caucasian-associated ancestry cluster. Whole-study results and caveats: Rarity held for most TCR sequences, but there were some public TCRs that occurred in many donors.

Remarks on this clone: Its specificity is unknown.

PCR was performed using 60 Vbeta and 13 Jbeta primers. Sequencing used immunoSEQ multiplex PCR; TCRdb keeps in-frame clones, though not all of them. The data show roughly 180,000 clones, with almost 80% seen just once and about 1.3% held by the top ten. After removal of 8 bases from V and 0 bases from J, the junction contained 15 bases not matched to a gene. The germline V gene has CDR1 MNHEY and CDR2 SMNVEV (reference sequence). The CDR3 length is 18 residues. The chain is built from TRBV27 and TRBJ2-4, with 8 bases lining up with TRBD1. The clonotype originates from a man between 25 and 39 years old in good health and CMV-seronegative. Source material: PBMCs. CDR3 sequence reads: CASRAGTGTSLAKNIQYF. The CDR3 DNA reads TGTGCCAGCCGTGCCGGGACAGGAACTTCGCTAGCCAAAAACATTCAGTACTTC.